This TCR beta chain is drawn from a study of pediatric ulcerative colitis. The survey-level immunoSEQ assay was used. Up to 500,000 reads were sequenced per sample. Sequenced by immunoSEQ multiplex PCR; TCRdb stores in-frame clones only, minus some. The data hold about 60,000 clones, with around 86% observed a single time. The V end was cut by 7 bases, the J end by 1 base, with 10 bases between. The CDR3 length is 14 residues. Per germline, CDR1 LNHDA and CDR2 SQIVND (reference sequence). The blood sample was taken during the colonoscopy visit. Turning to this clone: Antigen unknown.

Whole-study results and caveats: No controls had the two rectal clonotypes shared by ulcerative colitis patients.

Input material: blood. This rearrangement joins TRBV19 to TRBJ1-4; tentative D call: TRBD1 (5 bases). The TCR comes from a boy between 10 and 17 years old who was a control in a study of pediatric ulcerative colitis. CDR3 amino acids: CASNYGGTNEKLFF. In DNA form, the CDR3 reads TGTGCCAGTAACTACGGGGGAACTAATGAAAAACTGTTTTTT. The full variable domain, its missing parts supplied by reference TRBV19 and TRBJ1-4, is DGGITQSPKYLFRKEGQNVTLSCEQNLNHDAMYWYRQDPGQGLRLIYYSQIVNDFQKGDIAEGYSVSREKKESFPLTVTSAQKNPTAFYLCASNYGGTNEKLFFGSGTQLSVL.